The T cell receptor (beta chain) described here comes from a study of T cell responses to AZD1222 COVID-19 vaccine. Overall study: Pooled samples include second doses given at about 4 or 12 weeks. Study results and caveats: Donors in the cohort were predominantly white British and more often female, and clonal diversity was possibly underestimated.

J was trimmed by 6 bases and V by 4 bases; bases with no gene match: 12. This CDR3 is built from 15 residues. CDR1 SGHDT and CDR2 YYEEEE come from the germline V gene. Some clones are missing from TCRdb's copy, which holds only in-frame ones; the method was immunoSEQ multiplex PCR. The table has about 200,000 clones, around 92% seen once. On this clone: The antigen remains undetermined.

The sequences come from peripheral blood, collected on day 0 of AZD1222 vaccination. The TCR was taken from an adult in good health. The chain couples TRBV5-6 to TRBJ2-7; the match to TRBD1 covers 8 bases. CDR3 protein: CASSPLGTGRLEQYF. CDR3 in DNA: TGTGCCAGCAGCCCCCTCGGGACAGGTCGGCTCGAGCAGTACTTC.